This paragraph reports one T cell receptor beta chain. Its antigen remains unknown. The data originate from a study of cytomegalovirus exposure and HLA in healthy donors. General study findings and limits: Most of the TCR beta V segments (in an earlier analysis) were productive either about 87% or about 30% of the time. An analysis was carried out later, and it reportedly showed fewer N-insertions in an Asian-associated ancestry cluster than the approximately 610-donor mean. Later analysis demonstrated an association between a missense DCLRE1C variant and TCR beta V- and J-gene trimming.

At sampling all donors were nominally healthy, likely with unrecorded immune exposures. Vbeta (60) and Jbeta (13) primers were used in the PCR. Using immunoSEQ multiplex PCR, the repertoire was profiled, and TCRdb retains in-frame clones only, with some absent. In the table there are roughly 150,000 clones, 82% of which are singletons. CDR1 is SGHRS and CDR2 is YFSETQ in the germline V gene. V gave up 0 bases and J gave up 5 bases; unmatched junction bases: 12. This CDR3 has 17 amino acids. The material sequenced was PBMCs. The TCR sequence derives from a male donor in good health and CMV-seronegative. This rearrangement joins TRBV5-1 to TRBJ2-5; TRBD2 matches at 8 bases. CDR3 sequence reads: CASSLALLGAGVETQYF. CDR3 DNA sequence: TGCGCCAGCAGCTTGGCCTTGTTGGGAGCGGGAGTGGAGACCCAGTACTTC.